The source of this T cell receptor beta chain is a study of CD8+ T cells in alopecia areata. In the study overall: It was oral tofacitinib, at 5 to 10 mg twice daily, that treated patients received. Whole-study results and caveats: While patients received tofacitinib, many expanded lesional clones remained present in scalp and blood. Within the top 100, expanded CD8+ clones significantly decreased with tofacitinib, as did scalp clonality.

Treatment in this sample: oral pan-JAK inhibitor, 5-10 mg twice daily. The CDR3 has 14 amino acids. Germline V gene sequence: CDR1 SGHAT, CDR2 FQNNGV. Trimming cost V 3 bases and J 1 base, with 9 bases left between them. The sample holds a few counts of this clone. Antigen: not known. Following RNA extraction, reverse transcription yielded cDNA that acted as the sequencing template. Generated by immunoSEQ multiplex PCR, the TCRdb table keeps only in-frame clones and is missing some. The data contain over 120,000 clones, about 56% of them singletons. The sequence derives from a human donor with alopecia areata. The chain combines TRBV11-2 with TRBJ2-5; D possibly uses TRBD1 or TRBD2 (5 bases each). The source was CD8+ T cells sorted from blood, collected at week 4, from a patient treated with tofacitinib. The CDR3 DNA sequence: TGTGCCAGCAGCTTGGCCGGGACCCAAGAGACCCAGTACTTC. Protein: CASSLAGTQETQYF.